This T cell receptor beta chain was documented in a study of T cell responses to AZD1222 COVID-19 vaccine. Study-wide results and limits: Of spike-specific TCRs, nearly half reportedly target regions left unmutated in variants. Spike-specific TCRs gained breadth and depth after people received two AZD1222 doses.

This clone was detected only once. The target antigen is unknown. The table came from immunoSEQ multiplex PCR; TCRdb's copy has only in-frame clones and leaves some out. The sample has more than 95,000 clones, around 89% seen once. Here the sequenced sample was peripheral blood, taken on day 0 of AZD1222 vaccination. The clonotype comes from an adult in good health.

DNA of the CDR3: TGTGCCAGCAGTCTCTCGGGACAGGGATTTTATGGCTACACCTTC. Translated: CASSLSGQGFYGYTF. The chain is built from TRBV27 and TRBJ1-2; 9 bases match TRBD1. With 5 bases clipped from V and 5 bases from J, the junction kept 9 bases outside the gene matches. The germline CDR1 and CDR2 sequences are MNHEY and SMNVEV (reference sequence). There are 15 residues in the CDR3.